This T cell receptor (beta chain) was observed in a study of HIV-infected patients and healthy controls. Reverse transcription used approximately 500 ng RNA and constant-region primers for alpha and beta. Using multiplexing indices, alpha and beta chain libraries were generated apart by chain-specific third strand synthesis. Each CDR3 protein gets one entry after TCRdb re-called the 5' RACE reads with MiXCR. Altogether approximately 15,000 distinct CDR3 sequences are present, 5.5% being singletons, with the ten largest covering 1.9%. At least ten counts were recorded for this clonotype. Whole blood was used without fractionation, so all unsorted peripheral T cells were included. There are 15 residues in the CDR3. Germline V CDR1 and CDR2: MNHEY, SVGAGI. Trimming shortened V by 4 bases and J by 1 base, and 10 bases separated the two germline ends.

Sequencing used blood. The TCR originated in an adult in good health. The rearrangement links TRBV6-5 to TRBJ2-2, with D maybe TRBD1 (6 bases). The CDR3 nucleotides are TGTGCCAGCAGTTTACAGGGACGGAACACCGGGGAGCTGTTTTTT. As protein: CASSLQGRNTGELFF.